The 7 T cell receptor beta chains in this list originate from one sample, sequenced in a study of blood T cell repertoires in COVID-19 (TCRdb year 2020). Receptor amplification or capture employed the immunoSEQ multiplex PCR assay. In its TCRdb copy, this immuneACCESS table keeps in-frame sequences only and misses some clones. Where compared with another copy, unresolved V genes explain less than half of these, and the others have no known cause. In this sample the table shows approximately 74,000 clones, approximately 90% of which occur a single time. Together, the top ten hold 4.8% of the sample. The material sequenced was peripheral blood. These receptors were collected from a woman aged 60-70 years with active COVID-19.

The rearrangement links TRBV11-2 to TRBJ2-7, with D uncertain. This CDR3 is built from 13 residues. With 0 bases removed from V and 6 bases from J, the gap between germline ends came to 9 bases. Germline V gene data show CDR1 as SGHAT and CDR2 as FQNNGV. Written as DNA, the CDR3 is TGTGCCAGCAGCTTAGATCTTCTGAGCGAGCAGTACTTC. This sequence encodes CASSLDLLSEQYF. Supplemented by reference TRBV11-2 and TRBJ2-7, the full variable domain reads EAGVAQSPRYKIIEKRQSVAFWCNPISGHATLYWYQQILGQGPKLLIQFQNNGVVDDSQLPKDRFSAERLKGVDSTLKIQPAKLEDSAVYLCASSLDLLSEQYFGPGTRLTVT.

This clone was counted a single time. The V call is TRBV2, the J call TRBJ2-2; possible D gene TRBD1, 6 bases. The CDR3 totals 15 residues. Germline CDR1 reads SNHLY; CDR2 reads FYNNEI. V gave up 5 bases and J gave up 5 bases, with 15 bases separating them. This CDR3 is CASSQDRSRTGELFF. The CDR3 DNA reads TGTGCCAGCAGTCAAGACAGGTCGCGAACCGGGGAGCTGTTTTTT.

This clone was detected only once. The chain combines TRBV10-1 with TRBJ2-7, with TRBD1 matching over 7 bases. Germline V lookup: CDR1 WNHNN, CDR2 SYGVQD (reference sequence). The CDR3 is 11 residues long. The trim removed 5 bases at V and 6 bases at J, leaving 1 base unmatched. In DNA, the CDR3 is TGCGCCAGCAGTACAGGGGCCGAGCAGTACTTC. Its protein is CASSTGAEQYF.

The rearrangement uses TRBV7-9 and TRBJ2-5; maybe TRBD1 (6 bases). The CDR3 spans 14 residues. Trimming stripped 1 base from V and 3 bases from J, with 9 bases between. Per germline, CDR1 SEHNR and CDR2 FQNEAQ (reference sequence). The CDR3 protein is CASSLGAGEETQYF. In nucleotides, the CDR3 is TGTGCCAGCAGCTTAGGTGCAGGGGAAGAGACCCAGTACTTC.

The chain joins TRBV5-5 to TRBJ1-2, with D perhaps matching TRBD1 (5 bases). Per the germline V gene, CDR1 is SGHKS and CDR2 is YYEKEE (reference sequence). Trimming pared 4 bases from V and 10 bases from J, leaving 17 bases between. The CDR3 spans 13 residues. The CDR3 loop is CASSRGSGSDYTF. DNA of the CDR3: TGTGCCAGCAGCCGGGGGTCAGGGAGCGACTACACCTTC. The whole variable domain, filled in from reference TRBV5-5 and TRBJ1-2, reads DAGVTQSPTHLIKTRGQQVTLRCSPISGHKSVSWYQQVLGQGPQFIFQYYEKEERGRGNFPDRFSARQFPNYSSELNVNALLLGDSALYLCASSRGSGSDYTFGSGTRLTVV.

V usage is TRBV28 and J usage is TRBJ2-1; TRBD2 matches 15 bases. Germline assignment: CDR1 MDHEN and CDR2 SYDVKM. The CDR3 is 13 amino acids. The V and J ends lost 11 bases and 9 bases, in that order; junction bases with no gene match: 5. The CDR3 region has the DNA TGTGCCGGGGGGACTAGCGGGAGGAGTGAGCAGTTCTTC. Amino acids: CAGGTSGRSEQFF.

The chain links TRBV5-6 to TRBJ1-1, with 9 bases aligning to TRBD1. With V trimmed by 4 bases and J by 11 bases, 6 bases remained unmatched. The CDR3 runs to 12 residues. Germline lookup yields CDR1 SGHDT and CDR2 YYEEEE. DNA of the CDR3: TGTGCCAGCAGCCCGACAGGGGGGGAGGCTTTCTTT. Encoded protein: CASSPTGGEAFF. Filled out from reference TRBV5-6 and TRBJ1-1, the complete variable domain reads DAGVTQSPTHLIKTRGQQVTLRCSPKSGHDTVSWYQQALGQGPQFIFQYYEEEERQRGNFPDRFSGHQFPNYSSELNVNALLLGDSALYLCASSPTGGEAFFGQGTRLTVV.